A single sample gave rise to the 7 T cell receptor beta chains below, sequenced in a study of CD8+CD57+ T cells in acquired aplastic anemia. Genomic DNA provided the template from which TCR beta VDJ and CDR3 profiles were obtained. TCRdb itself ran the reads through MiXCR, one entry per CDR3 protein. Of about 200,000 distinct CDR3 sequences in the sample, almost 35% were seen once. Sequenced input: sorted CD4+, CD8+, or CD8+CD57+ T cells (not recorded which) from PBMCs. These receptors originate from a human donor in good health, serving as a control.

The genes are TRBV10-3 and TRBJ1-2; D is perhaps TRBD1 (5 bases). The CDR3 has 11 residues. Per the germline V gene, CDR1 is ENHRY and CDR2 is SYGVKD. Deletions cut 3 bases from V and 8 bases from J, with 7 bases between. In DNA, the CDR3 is TGTGCCATCAGTGACAGGGTAGGCTACACCTTC. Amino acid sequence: CAISDRVGYTF.

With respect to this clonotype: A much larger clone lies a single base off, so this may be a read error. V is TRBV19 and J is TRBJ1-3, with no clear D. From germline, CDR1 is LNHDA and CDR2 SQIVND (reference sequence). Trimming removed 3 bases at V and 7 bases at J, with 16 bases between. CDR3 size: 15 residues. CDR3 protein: CASSIRDKSGNTIYF. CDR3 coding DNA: TGTGCCAGTAGTATCAGAGACAAGTCCGGGAACACCATATATTTT.

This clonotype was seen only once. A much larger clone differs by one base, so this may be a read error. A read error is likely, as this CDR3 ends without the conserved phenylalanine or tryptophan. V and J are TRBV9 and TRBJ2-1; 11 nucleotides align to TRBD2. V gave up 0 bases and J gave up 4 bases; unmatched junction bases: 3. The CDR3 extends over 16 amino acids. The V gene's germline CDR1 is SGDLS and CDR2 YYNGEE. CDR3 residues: CASSVGGTSGYNEQFS. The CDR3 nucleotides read TGTGCCAGCAGCGTAGGCGGGACTAGCGGATACAATGAGCAGTTCTCC.

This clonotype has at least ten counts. CDR3 nucleotides: TGTGCCAGCAGCTTAGCTGTCCGGGACAGGGAAAGGATGAACACTGAAGCTTTCTTT. Protein product: CASSLAVRDRERMNTEAFF. This sequence joins TRBV7-6 and TRBJ1-1, with TRBD1 matching 9 bases. This CDR3 region has 19 residues. V shed 0 bases, J shed 0 bases, and the junction held 11 bases outside the gene matches. Germline values: CDR1 SGHVS, CDR2 FNYEAQ.

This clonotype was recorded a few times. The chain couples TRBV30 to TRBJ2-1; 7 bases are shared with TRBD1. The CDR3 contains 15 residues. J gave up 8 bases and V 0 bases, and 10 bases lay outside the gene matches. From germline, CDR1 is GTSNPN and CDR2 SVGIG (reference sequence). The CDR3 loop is CAWSVSRPDRDEQFF. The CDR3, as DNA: TGTGCCTGGAGTGTAAGTAGGCCCGACAGGGATGAGCAGTTCTTC.

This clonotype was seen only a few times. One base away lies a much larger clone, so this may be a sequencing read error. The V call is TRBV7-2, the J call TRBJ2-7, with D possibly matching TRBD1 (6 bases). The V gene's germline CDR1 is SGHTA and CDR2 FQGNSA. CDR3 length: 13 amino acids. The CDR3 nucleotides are TGTGCCAGCAGCTCCGGACAGACCTACGAGCGGTACTTC. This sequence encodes CASSSGQTYERYF.

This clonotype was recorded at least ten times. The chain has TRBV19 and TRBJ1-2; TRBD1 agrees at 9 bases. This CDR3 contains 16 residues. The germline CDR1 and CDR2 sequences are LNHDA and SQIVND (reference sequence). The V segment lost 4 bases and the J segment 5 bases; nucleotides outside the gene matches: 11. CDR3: CASSTRPGTGQYGYTF. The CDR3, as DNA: TGTGCCAGTAGTACCCGGCCCGGGACAGGGCAATATGGCTACACCTTC.